The clone carrying this T cell receptor beta chain was found once. In the original analysis: Quantification of nucleated cells was approximated via reference gene primer amplification. The table came from immunoSEQ multiplex PCR; TCRdb's copy has only in-frame clones and leaves some out. Clone size and the V and J calls come from that table; the DNA yielded D and trimming. Among fewer than 110,000 clones listed, 85% were seen once. This sample is drawn from a study of blood T cell repertoires in COVID-19. Across the study: T cells, B-cell-depleted T cells, or PBMCs supplied cDNA or gDNA.

This CDR3 has 17 amino acids. J gave up 0 bases and V 5 bases, and 9 bases lay outside the gene matches. Germline CDR1 reads SGHAT; CDR2 reads FQNNGV. This chain uses TRBV11-2 with TRBJ2-1; 8 nucleotides match TRBD2. The specimen sequenced was peripheral blood. This sequence originates from a woman aged 70-85 years with active or convalescent COVID-19. This chain's CDR3 is CASSRGLAGTSYNEQFF. DNA for the CDR3: TGTGCCAGCAGCCGCGGACTAGCTGGGACCTCCTACAATGAGCAGTTCTTC.